This entry concerns a single TCR beta chain. This sample was taken from a study of T cells after yellow fever vaccination. Study in general: Preparation used SMART-Seq v4 Ultra Low Input for the low-cell-number fractions.

Germline trimming cut 8 bases from V and 0 bases from J; bases unmatched to any gene: 1. There are 12 residues in the CDR3. Per the germline V gene, CDR1 is DFQATT and CDR2 is SNEGSKA (reference sequence). TCRdb ran MiXCR on the 5' RACE reads and lists one entry per CDR3 protein. The sample has 360,000 or so distinct CDR3 sequences, approximately 10% seen once; the top ten hold roughly a sixth. Sample: PBMCs, taken on the day of the first yellow fever vaccination. This sequence originates from a man aged 18 to 35 who received the YFV17D yellow fever vaccine. The chain recombines TRBV20-1 with TRBJ2-5; TRBD2 aligns across 9 bases. The CDR3 region has the DNA TGCAGTAGCGGGGGGAACCAAGAGACCCAGTACTTC. This translates into CSSGGNQETQYF.